This T cell receptor beta chain was obtained from a study of OX40 agonist ivuxolimab in advanced cancers. In terms of the full investigation: Ivuxolimab, which targeted the costimulatory receptor OX40 (CD134), was an agonistic, fully human IgG2 monoclonal antibody. The paper describes the monotherapy dose-escalation part (N of about 52 patients) of the phase I trial of ivuxolimab. A male proportion of around 83% and a mean age of about 60 years, ranging from roughly 23 to 79, were recorded for the dose-escalation cohort. Three dose-escalation patients achieved partial responses, one with hepatocellular carcinoma and two with cutaneous melanoma. Peripheral TCRbeta sequencing was intended to test whether TCR sequence diversity was altered and clonal T-cell expansion was caused by ivuxolimab. Prior anti-PD-1, anti-PD-L1 or anti-CTLA-4 therapy was permitted, and approximately 39% of dose-escalation patients had received checkpoint inhibitors. Among the roughly 50 dose-escalation patients, around 20 had hepatocellular carcinoma, about 15 melanoma, 9 renal cell carcinoma and 9 head and neck cancer. Intravenous ivuxolimab was administered to patients every 2 weeks at six dose levels: 0.01, 0.1, 0.3, 1.5, 3 and 10 mg/kg.

The trial excluded patients who had a history of autoimmune disease or who were on systemic immunosuppression. Peripheral blood for TCR sequencing was collected from all dose cohorts at baseline, on cycle 4 day 1, and on cycle 7 day 1. The samples were taken from a phase I, first-in-human, multicenter, open-label dose-escalation trial of ivuxolimab. Adults with locally advanced or metastatic melanoma, renal cell, hepatocellular, or head and neck squamous cell carcinoma were enrolled in the trial. Before TCR sequencing, CD4+ and CD8+ T cells were separately sorted from peripheral blood. Measured from the cysteine to the phenylalanine, the CDR3 is 15 residues long. Of all the DNA, just the CDR3 is kept, 45 bases in frame from base 1. The germline V gene gives CDR1 as SGHRS and CDR2 as YFSETQ. V ends up 4 bases short and J 5 bases short, with an unmatched junction base count of 10. Genomic DNA was extracted from sorted cells for sequencing of the TCRbeta CDR3 region. TCRbeta CDR3 regions were sequenced using the immunoSEQ Assay. Sourced from immuneACCESS, this table was stored by TCRdb with only in-frame sequences that have V and J called. A share of the clones is absent; for the studies checked, an unresolved V gene accounts for under half, and the remainder has no known explanation. Present in this sample are about 72,000 clones, roughly nine tenths of which were seen just once. The ten most abundant clones make up about 1.3% of the sample.

The table lists this clone with a count of one. Its antigen has not been determined. Nothing much larger sits one base from this clone, and base qualities are not available. Findings and caveats that apply to the study as a whole: After ivuxolimab, expanded clones were on average more numerous among CD8+ T cells than among CD4+ T cells. Low levels of normalized T-cell clonal expansion were also shown by some nonresponding patients. Which antigens the clonally expanded peripheral T cells were specific for was not determined. At doses from 0.1 to 3.0 mg/kg, clonal expansion was seen in both CD4+ and CD8+ blood T cells between baseline and week 6. In the 0.1-3.0 mg/kg groups, partial responders had among the lowest normalized peripheral clonal expansion, particularly in CD8+ T cells.

The sequence links TRBV5-1 to TRBJ1-1, with 8 central nucleotides matching TRBD1. The TCR sequence derives from an adult with an advanced solid tumor such as melanoma, head and neck, liver or kidney cancer. The specimen was CD4+ or CD8+ T cells sorted from blood, collected in a trial of the OX40 agonist ivuxolimab. The bases read TGCGCCAGCAGCCCATATCCGGGACAGGCAACTGAAGCTTTCTTT. Translated, this is CASSPYPGQATEAFF.